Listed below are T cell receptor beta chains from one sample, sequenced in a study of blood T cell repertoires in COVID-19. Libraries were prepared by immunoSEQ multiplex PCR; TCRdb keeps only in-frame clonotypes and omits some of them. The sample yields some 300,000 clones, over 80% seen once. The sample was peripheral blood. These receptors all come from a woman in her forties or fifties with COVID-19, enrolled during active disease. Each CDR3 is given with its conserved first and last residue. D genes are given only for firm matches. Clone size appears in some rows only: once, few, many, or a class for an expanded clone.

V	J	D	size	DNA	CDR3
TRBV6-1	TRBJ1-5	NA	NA	TGTGCCAGCAGTGAAACACCTGATCAGCCCCAGCATTTT	CASSETPDQPQHF
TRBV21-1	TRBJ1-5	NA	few	TGTGCCAGCAGCAAAGTTGGTCAGGGGTGTAATCAGCCCCAGCATTTT	CASSKVGQGCNQPQHF
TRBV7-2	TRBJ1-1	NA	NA	TGTGCCAGCAGCCCTCACGTGGGGGGGATGAACACTGAAGCTTTCTTT	CASSPHVGGMNTEAFF
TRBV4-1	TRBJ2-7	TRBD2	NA	TGCGCCAGCAGCCAAGCTCCGGCTAGCGGCTTCTACGAGCAGTACTTC	CASSQAPASGFYEQYF
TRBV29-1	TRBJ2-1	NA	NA	TGCAGCGTTCCACAGGGAACGGAGTTCTTC	CSVPQGTEFF
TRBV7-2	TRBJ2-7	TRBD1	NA	TGTGCCTCGGAACAGGGGGCTGGTGTTCAGCAGTACTTC	CASEQGAGVQQYF
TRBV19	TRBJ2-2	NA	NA	TGTGCCAGTAGTATACCCAGGAACACCGGGGAGCTGTTTTTT	CASSIPRNTGELFF
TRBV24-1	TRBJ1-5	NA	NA	TGTGCCACTAGGGGGAGCAACAATCAGCCCCAGCATTTT	CATRGSNNQPQHF
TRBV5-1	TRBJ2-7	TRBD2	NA	TGCGCCAGCAGCTTGGGGGCTAGCGGGAGTTACGAGCAGTACTTC	CASSLGASGSYEQYF
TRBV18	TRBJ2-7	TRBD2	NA	TGTGCCAGCTCACCACCGGGAGGGATTCGTGCCGAGCAGTACTTC	CASSPPGGIRAEQYF
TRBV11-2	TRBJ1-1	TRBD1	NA	TGTGCCAGCAGCTTTTCAGGGGGCTCCCAGAAAGCTTTCTTT	CASSFSGGSQKAFF